This T cell receptor (beta chain) was found in a study of blood T cell repertoires in COVID-19 (TCRdb year 2020). Turning to the overall study: Collaborator samples came from the United States, Italy and Spain and covered acute and convalescent phases of COVID-19. The material from the prospective study consisted of cDNA or gDNA derived from T cells, B-cell-depleted T cells, or PBMCs. Deeply sampled blood TCRbeta repertoires from subjects exposed to, actively infected with, or recovered from COVID-19 were included in the dataset. The repertoires were made available in a free public database intended to serve as a resource for research on the immune response to SARS-CoV-2. Samples were obtained from the ongoing ImmuneRACE study (first 160 participants) and from about 1,300 subjects provided by 6 global collaborators. A de-identified subject ID, COVID-19 status, age in years and sex were almost always included in the sample metadata. HLA class I and class II types, where available, came from metadata supplied by the sample provider rather than from assay-based typing. Summary of the overall study and its limitations: Clinical and demographic metadata were provided uncurated, with the amount varying by source and participant.

The V end loses 7 bases and the J end loses 2 bases, and a stretch of 15 bases separates them. CDR1 and CDR2 were assigned from the germline V gene (reference sequence) as SEHNR and FQNEAQ. The CDR3, cysteine through phenylalanine, is 15 amino acids long. Here the CDR3 DNA is all that survives: 45 bases in frame from base 1. The immunoSEQ Assay, a bias-controlled multiplex PCR, was used to amplify TCRbeta CDR3 regions from genomic DNA. On the authors' methods: Within the assay, amplification of reference gene primers was used to estimate how many nucleated cells each sample contained. To quantify the absolute abundance of each unique TCRbeta CDR3 rearrangement, sequence reads were collapsed and filtered. Productive Simpson clonality was computed per sample as the square root of Simpson's diversity index over productive rearrangements. TCRdb took this table from immuneACCESS and kept in-frame rearrangements with V and J called. Such tables lack part of the clones; where checked against another copy, unresolved V genes explain under half of the gap, and the rest is unexplained. The DNA was the basis for D and trimming; V, J and clone size are from that table. Here the sample has around 250,000 clones; just over 85% occur a single time. The ten largest clones take up 15% to 17% of the sample.

In regard to this clone: Its antigen is still unknown. Nothing much larger sits one base from this clone, and base qualities are not available.

Participants in the prospective study were enrolled through a virtual design, were aged about 18 to 100 years, and lived in roughly 25 United States geographic areas. To assign participants to cohorts, the prospective study relied on clinical history that participants themselves reported in a screening survey and a study questionnaire. Recovered participants in ImmuneRACE Cohort 3 were defined by two consecutive negative NP/OP PCR tests, clearance by a healthcare professional, or resolution of symptoms. In the prospective study, mobile phlebotomists collected whole blood, serum and a nasopharyngeal or oropharyngeal swab from each participant. Additional blood draws and questionnaires over a 2-month period could optionally be provided by prospective study participants. Blood samples from the prospective study were shipped frozen or at room temperature prior to DNA extraction.

This clonotype originated in a man aged 18 to 30 who had recovered from COVID-19. Source material: PBMCs or T cells enriched from blood (not recorded which). The sequence is built from TRBV7-9 and TRBJ2-1, and perhaps TRBD2 as D gene, on 7 matching bases. For the CDR3, the sequence is CASNRGGQAYNEQFF. The nucleotides read TGTGCCAGCAATAGGGGGGGCCAGGCCTACAATGAGCAGTTCTTC.